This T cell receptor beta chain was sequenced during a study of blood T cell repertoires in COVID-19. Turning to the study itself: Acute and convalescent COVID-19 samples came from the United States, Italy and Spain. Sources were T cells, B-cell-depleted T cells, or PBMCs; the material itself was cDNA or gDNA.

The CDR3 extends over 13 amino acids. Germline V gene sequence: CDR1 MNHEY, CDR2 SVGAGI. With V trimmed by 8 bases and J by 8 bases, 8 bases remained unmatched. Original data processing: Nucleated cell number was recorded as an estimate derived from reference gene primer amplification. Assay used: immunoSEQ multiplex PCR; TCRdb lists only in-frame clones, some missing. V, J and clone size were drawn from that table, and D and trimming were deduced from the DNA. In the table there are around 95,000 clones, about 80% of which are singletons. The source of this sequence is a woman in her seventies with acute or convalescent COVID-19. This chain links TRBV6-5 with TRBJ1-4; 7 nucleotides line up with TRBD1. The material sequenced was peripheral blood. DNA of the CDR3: TGTGCCAGCGCGAGACAGGGAGGCGAAAAACTGTTTTTT. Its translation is CASARQGGEKLFF.